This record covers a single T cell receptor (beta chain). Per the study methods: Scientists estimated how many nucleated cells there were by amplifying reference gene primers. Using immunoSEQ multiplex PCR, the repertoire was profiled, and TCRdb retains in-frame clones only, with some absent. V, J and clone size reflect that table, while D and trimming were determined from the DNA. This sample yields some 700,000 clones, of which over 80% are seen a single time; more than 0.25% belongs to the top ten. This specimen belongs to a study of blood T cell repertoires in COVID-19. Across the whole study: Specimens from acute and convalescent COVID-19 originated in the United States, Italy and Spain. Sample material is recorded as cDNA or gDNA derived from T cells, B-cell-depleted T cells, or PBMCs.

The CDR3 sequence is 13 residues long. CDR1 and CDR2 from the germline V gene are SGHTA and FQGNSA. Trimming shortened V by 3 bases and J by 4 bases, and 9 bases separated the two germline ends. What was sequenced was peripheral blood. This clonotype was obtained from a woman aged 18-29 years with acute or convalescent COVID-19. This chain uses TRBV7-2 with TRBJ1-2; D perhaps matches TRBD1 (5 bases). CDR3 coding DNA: TGTGCCAGCAGCTTCCGGGGGAGCTATGGCTACACCTTC. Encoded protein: CASSFRGSYGYTF.